This is a list of T cell receptor beta chains from one sample in a study of blood T cell repertoires in COVID-19. Using immunoSEQ multiplex PCR, the repertoire was profiled, and TCRdb retains in-frame clones only, with some absent. The data show roughly 310,000 clones, approximately 87% seen once. Sequences were obtained from peripheral blood. Every receptor here comes from a woman in her forties or fifties with active or convalescent COVID-19. CDR3s leave out the opening cysteine and the closing phenylalanine or tryptophan. Some rows have no size entry. The others give once, few or many, or a class for an expanded clone.

v_call clone_size cdr3_aa
TRBV7-3 . ASSLSRDVSEAF
TRBV7-8 . ASSPGLAKSTDTQY
TRBV5-1 . ASSLARVTDTQY
TRBV11-3 once ASSTGGRAEAF
TRBV7-3 . ASSLIAGARTDTQY
TRBV7-3 . ASSPGRGQDTQY
TRBV7-3 . ASSLRGQGAGTGELF
TRBV27 . ASSPDQTTSGRAARGFYEQF
TRBV6-1 . ASSEPVTGKFQPQH
TRBV13 . ASSFGDRSYEQY
TRBV11-2 . ASSLDYLVGGVYGYT
TRBV4-2 once ASRSGQPADGYT
TRBV2 . ASSPGQGAF
TRBV9 . ASSPRSLSLPDEQF
TRBV11-2 once ASSYRPSSEQF
TRBV7-2 . ASSRETTGNTIY
TRBV19 . ASSITGTGTRTNQPQH
TRBV2 . ASSVQGGPGY
TRBV2 . ASRVDRLAKNIQY
TRBV25-1 once ASSYPGTGGSIIGYT
TRBV10-3 . AISESISGSYEQY
TRBV18 . ASSPRSYGYT
TRBV5-4 . ASSLDVGGDGYT
TRBV15 . ATSREGTAHTQY
TRBV20-1 . SASRGRAQETQY
TRBV19 . ASRSGWSGSSTDTQY
TRBV10-1 few ASMVSAGQGVSYEQY
TRBV18 . ASSPPGGLNTEAF
TRBV19 once ASSMLGGPETQY
TRBV5-1 . ASSFGTGANTEAF
TRBV2 . ASRKTGDSNQPQH
TRBV18 . ASSPDSNYGYT
TRBV5-1 . ASSLGLAGYETQY
TRBV3-1/TRBV3-2 . ASSQEHLWNEQF
TRBV29-1 . SGRTGLNKNIQY
TRBV27 . ASRGTGRDEAF
TRBV19 . ASSILTQTDTQY
TRBV19 . ASSNSRAGGRPYNEQF
TRBV27 . ASSLGSRGYGYT
TRBV5-1 . ASSLVSTDLGNTIY
TRBV28 . ASSPGGGRGANVLT
TRBV10-3 . AIRTGGEFGGYT
TRBV7-9 . ASSLESSNQPQH
TRBV11-2 . ASSLGTRDEQF
TRBV6-5 once ASTEGGEAF
TRBV4-1 . ASSQVRGLNGYT
TRBV9 . ASSVDGSHTEAF
TRBV28 once ASRSGGASNEKLF